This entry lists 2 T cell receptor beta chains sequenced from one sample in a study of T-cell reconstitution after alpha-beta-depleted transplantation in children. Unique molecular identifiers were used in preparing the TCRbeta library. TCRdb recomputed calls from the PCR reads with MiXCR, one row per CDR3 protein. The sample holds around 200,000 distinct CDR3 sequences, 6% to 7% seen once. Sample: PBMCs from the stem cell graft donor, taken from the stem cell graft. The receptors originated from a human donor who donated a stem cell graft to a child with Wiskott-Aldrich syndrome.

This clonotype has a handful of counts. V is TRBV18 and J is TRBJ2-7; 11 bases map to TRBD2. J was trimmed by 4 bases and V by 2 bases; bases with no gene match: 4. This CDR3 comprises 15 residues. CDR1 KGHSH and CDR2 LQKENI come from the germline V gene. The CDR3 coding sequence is TGTGCCAGCTCACCAAAGACTAGCGGGAATTACGAGCAGTACTTC. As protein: CASSPKTSGNYEQYF. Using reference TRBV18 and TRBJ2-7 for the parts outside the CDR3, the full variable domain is NAGVMQNPRHLVRRRGQEARLRCSPMKGHSHVYWYRQLPEEGLKFMVYLQKENIIDESGMPKERFSAEFPKEGPSILRIQQVVRGDSAAYFCASSPKTSGNYEQYFGPGTRLTVT.

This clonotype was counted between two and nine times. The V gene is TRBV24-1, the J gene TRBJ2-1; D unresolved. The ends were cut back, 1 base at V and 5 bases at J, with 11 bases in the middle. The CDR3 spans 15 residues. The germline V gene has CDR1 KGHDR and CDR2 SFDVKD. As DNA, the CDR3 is TGTGCCACCAGTGATTTTAACCCGGACCACAATGAGCAGTTCTTC. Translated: CATSDFNPDHNEQFF.